The rows below give T cell receptor beta chains drawn from one sample of a study of blood T cell repertoires in COVID-19. Produced via immunoSEQ multiplex PCR; TCRdb's table is partial and in-frame only. The repertoire has more than 130,000 clones, 85% to 90% of them found once; the top ten carry roughly 4%. Sequenced sample: peripheral blood. The origin of the receptors is a woman in her forties with acute or convalescent COVID-19. The CDR3 runs from the conserved cysteine through the conserved F or W. A D gene is named only where the DNA matches it firmly. For some rows the clone size is stated as once, few or many, or as a class when expanded; others skip it.

d_call	v_call	clone_size	cdr3_length	j_call	cdr3_nt	cdr3_aa
.	TRBV2	.	11	TRBJ2-2	TGTGCCAGCTCGGTCACCGGGGAGCTGTTTTTT	CASSVTGELFF
TRBD2	TRBV7-3	.	13	TRBJ2-5	TGTGCCAGCAGCTTCGGGGGAGGGGAGACCCAGTACTTC	CASSFGGGETQYF
TRBD2	TRBV4-2	.	17	TRBJ2-1	TGTGCCAGCAGCCCCGGGACTAGCGGGAGGTCATACAATGAGCAGTTCTTC	CASSPGTSGRSYNEQFF
.	TRBV6-2/TRBV6-3	.	15	TRBJ2-7	TGTGCCAGCAGTCGACTCAAGACTAGCTCCTACGAGCAGTACTTC	CASSRLKTSSYEQYF
TRBD1	TRBV4-3	.	15	TRBJ1-2	TGCGCCAGCAGCCCCCGGGACAGTGATAACTATGGCTACACCTTC	CASSPRDSDNYGYTF
.	TRBV3-1/TRBV3-2	.	14	TRBJ2-2	TGTGCCAGCAGCCAAGATTTGTCTCCCGGGGAGCTGTTTTTT	CASSQDLSPGELFF
.	TRBV30	.	14	TRBJ2-7	TGTGCCTGGTCCTACGGAGGGGGGGCAGGGGAGCAGTACTTC	CAWSYGGGAGEQYF
.	TRBV6-5	.	13	TRBJ2-5	TGTGCCAGCAGTTGGGCCGCCCGGGAGACCCAGTACTTC	CASSWAARETQYF
.	TRBV10-3	.	12	TRBJ1-6	TGTGCCATCAGATCCGGGGATTCACCCCTCCACTTT	CAIRSGDSPLHF
TRBD1	TRBV7-9	.	15	TRBJ2-7	TGTGCCAGCAGCTTAGAGGGGGTCAGGGGGTACGAGCAGTACTTC	CASSLEGVRGYEQYF
TRBD2	TRBV7-8	once	15	TRBJ2-7	TGTGCCAGCAGCTCACGACTAGCTTTTTACCACGAGCAGTACTTC	CASSSRLAFYHEQYF
TRBD1	TRBV27	.	14	TRBJ1-5	TGTGCCAGCAGCCGCGACAGGGTAAATCAGCCCCAGCATTTT	CASSRDRVNQPQHF
TRBD1	TRBV28	.	13	TRBJ1-2	TGTGCCAGCCGACCGACAGGGGGCTATGGCTACACCTTC	CASRPTGGYGYTF
.	TRBV4-1	once	16	TRBJ2-5	TGCGCCAGCAGGCCTACCTCTCGCGGGGTCCAAGAGACCCAGTACTTC	CASRPTSRGVQETQYF
TRBD2	TRBV18	.	17	TRBJ2-7	TGTGCCAGCTCACCCTCGACTAGCGGGGGGCTTTCCTACGAGCAGTACTTC	CASSPSTSGGLSYEQYF
.	TRBV6-5	.	15	TRBJ2-5	TGTGCCAGCAGCTCTTCGGGGCCAGGGGAAGAGACCCAGTACTTC	CASSSSGPGEETQYF
.	TRBV15	.	16	TRBJ2-1	TGTGCCACCAGCAGCCTGGAGGGGCTCCCGGGAGATGAGCAGTTCTTC	CATSSLEGLPGDEQFF
TRBD1	TRBV24-1	once	16	TRBJ1-5	TGTGCCACCAGTGATAGCGTCAGGGGGCCCAATCAGCCCCAGCATTTT	CATSDSVRGPNQPQHF
TRBD2	TRBV10-3	few	13	TRBJ2-1	TGTGCCATCACCCGGACTAGCGGGGACGAGCAGTTCTTC	CAITRTSGDEQFF
TRBD1	TRBV24-1	.	17	TRBJ2-3	TGTGCCACCAGTGATTCAAGACAGGGGGCTCGGACAGATACGCAGTATTTT	CATSDSRQGARTDTQYF
TRBD2	TRBV24-1	.	14	TRBJ2-5	TGTGCCACCAGCCCAGCGGGGGGGTATGAGACCCAGTACTTC	CATSPAGGYETQYF
.	TRBV28	.	15	TRBJ2-5	TGTGCCAGCAGTTTCGCTGCGGGGGCTAAAGAGACCCAGTACTTC	CASSFAAGAKETQYF
.	TRBV7-6	.	14	TRBJ2-5	TGTGCCAGCAGCTTGGACAGAGCCAAAGAGACCCAGTACTTC	CASSLDRAKETQYF
.	TRBV4-1	.	14	TRBJ2-7	TGCGCCAGCCGCCTTGCGGGCAGTTCCTACGAGCAGTACTTC	CASRLAGSSYEQYF
TRBD1	TRBV7-9	.	16	TRBJ1-3	TGTGCCAGCAGCCCGAGGACAGGGGATTCTGGAAACACCATATATTTT	CASSPRTGDSGNTIYF
.	TRBV19	.	13	TRBJ1-6	TGTGCCAGTAGTATAGATGAGGGTTCACCCCTCCACTTT	CASSIDEGSPLHF